The 2 T cell receptor beta chains below all came from one sample that was sequenced in a study of regulatory T cells in long-lasting Graves disease (dated by TCRdb to the early 2020s). The time point label corresponds to: newly diagnosed GD, antithyroid drugs for less than 3 months. RNA was extracted from PBMCs in TRIzol for both TCR sequencing and RNA sequencing. Libraries came from multiplex PCR. Reads for this sample came from an Illumina HiSeq 4000. CDR3 regions were amplified by Arm-PCR with iRepertoire HTBI primers to construct TCR beta libraries. Through fastp at Q25 and MiXCR, TCRdb rebuilt clones from the public reads, retaining in-frame beta chains. Rows with a matching CDR3 protein are joined into one entry that keeps the most common DNA and genes. This sample has approximately 310,000 distinct CDR3 sequences in its table, and about a sixth of those were observed once. Together, the top ten hold about two fifths of the sample.

This specimen consisted of peripheral blood mononuclear cells (PBMCs), obtained at new diagnosis, from a patient treated with antithyroid drugs. The receptors here all came from a female donor with Graves disease.

CDR3 loop: CASSSRTGIGYEQYF. The CDR3 bases are TGCGCCAGCAGTTCTCGTACAGGGATAGGATACGAGCAGTACTTC. The V gene is TRBV5-1, the J gene TRBJ2-7, with a possible D match to TRBD1 (6 bases). From germline, CDR1 is SGHRS and CDR2 YFSETQ. V was cut by 5 bases and J by 4 bases, with 19 bases left in between. The CDR3 extends over 15 amino acids.

Of note for this clonotype: This likely traces to a read error, being one base from a far larger clone. Since no conserved phenylalanine or tryptophan closes the CDR3, a read error is the likely cause. The V call is TRBV6-9, the J call TRBJ2-1; the match to TRBD1 covers 8 bases. The ends lost 8 bases at V and 7 bases at J; junction bases unmatched: 7. Germline assignment: CDR1 MNHGY and CDR2 SVAAGI. This CDR3 contains 13 residues. The CDR3 coding sequence is TGTGCCAGCGGGACAGGCGAGGAAAATGAGCAGTTCTCC. Translation gives CASGTGEENEQFS.